A single sample gave rise to the 31 T cell receptor beta chains below, sequenced in a study of beta chain features in type 1 diabetes. Study-wide results and limits: Within each of all four CD4+ subsets, Type 1 diabetes patients had TCRB CDR3s that were moderately but significantly shorter.

The isolated RNA, all of it, was reverse transcribed, so expressed TCRB transcripts were what got sequenced. Profiled with immunoSEQ multiplex PCR; TCRdb holds only in-frame clones, not every one. The repertoire holds a few hundred thousand clones, about 13% seen once, with roughly 0.015% in the top ten. These receptors' targets are unknown. The specimen sequenced was naive CD4+ T cells from blood. All receptors derive from a young woman with type 1 diabetes.

This clone was counted a few times. J is TRBJ2-7 and V is TRBV30; 9 positions agree with TRBD2. Germline-derived CDR1 and CDR2 are GTSNPN and SVGIG (reference sequence). The V segment lost 1 base and the J segment 2 bases; nucleotides outside the gene matches: 6. This CDR3 comprises 15 residues. The CDR3 here is CAWSASVAGAYEQYF. The CDR3 DNA sequence: TGTGCCTGGAGTGCCTCGGTAGCGGGAGCCTACGAGCAGTACTTC. Full variable domain (remainder filled in from reference TRBV30 and TRBJ2-7): SQTIHQWPATLVQPVGSPLSLECTVEGTSNPNLYWYRQAAGRGLQLLFYSVGIGQISSEVPQNLSASRPQDRQFILSSKKLLLSDSGFYLCAWSASVAGAYEQYFGPGTRLTVT.

J is TRBJ2-7 and V is TRBV6-5, with TRBD1 matching over 8 bases. Germline values: CDR1 MNHEY, CDR2 SVGAGI. The CDR3 contains 14 residues. The junction had 5 bases not matched to a gene; V was cut back by 6 bases and J by 1 base. The CDR3: CASSDTGGSYEQYF. Here the CDR3 DNA reads TGTGCCAGCAGCGACACAGGGGGATCCTACGAGCAGTACTTC.

This clone has just a few counts. CDR3 amino acids: CASSSLAGQETQYF. In DNA, the CDR3 is TGTGCCAGTAGTTCACTAGCGGGCCAAGAGACCCAGTACTTC. The chain has TRBV19 and TRBJ2-5, with 9 bases fitting TRBD2. CDR1 and CDR2 from the germline V gene are LNHDA and SQIVND (reference sequence). The CDR3 contains 14 residues. Trimming cost V 5 bases and J 1 base; bases outside gene matches: 2.

The chain combines TRBV10-3 with TRBJ2-7, with 9 bases lining up with TRBD2. Germline values: CDR1 ENHRY, CDR2 SYGVKD. The length of the CDR3 is 13 residues. V shed 9 bases, J shed 5 bases, and the junction held 8 bases outside the gene matches. The CDR3 is CAMKTSGANEQYF. CDR3 DNA sequence: TGTGCCATGAAGACTAGCGGAGCTAACGAGCAGTACTTC.

This clone was detected a few times. The chain uses TRBV30 and TRBJ2-1; 7 positions agree with TRBD1. The length of the CDR3 is 13 residues. The J segment lost 7 bases and the V segment lost 1 base, leaving 4 bases of the junction unmatched. Germline CDR1 and CDR2: GTSNPN and SVGIG (reference sequence). CDR3 in DNA: TGTGCCTGGAGTGGACAGGGATCGAATGAGCAGTTCTTC. Its protein is CAWSGQGSNEQFF.

The genes are TRBV4-2 and TRBJ2-7; 8 bases align to TRBD2. V dropped 0 bases and J dropped 2; count of bases not matched to a gene: 6. The CDR3 is made up of 16 amino acids. Germline assignment: CDR1 LGHNA and CDR2 YNFKEQ. CDR3: CASSQDVSGIPYEQYF. CDR3 in DNA: TGTGCCAGCAGCCAAGACGTTAGCGGGATACCCTACGAGCAGTACTTC.

This clone was seen a few times. This chain joins TRBV5-1 and TRBJ2-7, with TRBD2 identical over 7 bases. The CDR3 runs 18 residues. Germline V gene sequence: CDR1 SGHRS, CDR2 YFSETQ. V lost 4 bases and J lost 6; bases outside the gene matches: 22. CDR3 nucleotides: TGCGCCAGCAGCCCGAACCCCAGCGCGGGAGCCCCCTTGGGCGAGCAGTACGTC. This gives the protein CASSPNPSAGAPLGEQYV.

The gene calls are TRBV5-4 and TRBJ2-4; 8 bases are a match to TRBD2. Germline lookup yields CDR1 SGHNT and CDR2 YYREEE (reference sequence). V dropped 2 bases and J dropped 3; count of bases not matched to a gene: 4. The CDR3 runs to 15 residues. DNA for the CDR3: TGTGCCAGCAGCTTCGGGGGGGCGAACAAAAACATTCAGTACTTC. Translation: CASSFGGANKNIQYF.

The gene calls are TRBV7-7 and TRBJ2-5; D is possibly TRBD1 (6 bases). Germline lookup yields CDR1 SSHAT and CDR2 FNYEAQ (reference sequence). V was cut by 5 bases and J by 4 bases, with 11 bases left in between. CDR3 length: 13 residues. The CDR3 region is CASSPTGIETQYF. Here the CDR3 DNA reads TGTGCCAGCAGCCCTACAGGGATAGAGACCCAGTACTTC.

The chain recombines TRBV7-9 with TRBJ2-2, with no clear D. Germline V gives CDR1 SEHNR, CDR2 FQNEAQ (reference sequence). This CDR3 spans 13 amino acids. The V and J ends lost 3 bases and 3 bases respectively, with 5 bases between them. This CDR3 is CASSFVDTGELFF. CDR3 in DNA: TGTGCCAGCAGCTTTGTCGACACCGGGGAGCTGTTTTTT.

The J gene is TRBJ2-1, the V gene TRBV30; D might be TRBD1 (6 bases). The CDR3 consists of 15 residues. The germline gives CDR1 GTSNPN, CDR2 SVGIG (reference sequence). V was cut by 0 bases and J by 1 base, with 10 bases left in between. The CDR3 region is CAWSVRGISYNEQFF. As DNA, the CDR3 is TGTGCCTGGAGTGTAAGGGGGATTTCCTACAATGAGCAGTTCTTC.

V is TRBV12-5 and J is TRBJ1-5; D perhaps matches TRBD1 (5 bases). The CDR3 runs 18 residues. The V gene's germline CDR1 is LGHNT and CDR2 FRNRAP. V shed 0 bases and J shed 0 bases, with 15 bases lying between them. This CDR3 reads CASGLVGLWGDSNQPQHF. CDR3 nucleotide sequence: TGTGCTAGTGGTTTGGTCGGGTTGTGGGGGGATAGCAATCAGCCCCAGCATTTT.

The V and J genes are TRBV7-9 and TRBJ2-5; 10 nucleotides align to TRBD2. This CDR3 region has 15 residues. J gave up 5 bases and V 7 bases, and 10 bases lay outside the gene matches. From germline, CDR1 is SEHNR and CDR2 FQNEAQ (reference sequence). CDR3 coding DNA: TGTGCCAGCACCTCCGGGCTAGCGGGAGCGGAGACCCAGTACTTC. The encoded protein is CASTSGLAGAETQYF.

This clone was counted between two and nine times. This chain connects TRBV15 to TRBJ2-7; TRBD1 matches at 8 bases. The CDR3 is 13 residues long. Germline CDR1 LNHNV, CDR2 YYDKDF (reference sequence). Trimming cost V 5 bases and J 5 bases; bases outside gene matches: 5. The CDR3 sequence: CATSPDRADEQYF. The CDR3 region has the DNA TGTGCCACCAGCCCGGACAGGGCCGACGAGCAGTACTTC.

The chain joins TRBV11-3 to TRBJ2-7; D might be TRBD2 (5 bases). V gave up 4 bases and J gave up 7 bases, with 11 bases separating them. CDR1 and CDR2 (germline): SGHNT, YENEEA. The CDR3 is made up of 12 amino acids. CDR3 DNA: TGTGCCAGCAGCTCCGGACTGGGAGAGCAGTACGTC. This translates into CASSSGLGEQYV.

Only a few counts were recorded for this clone. The chain employs TRBV27 and TRBJ1-2; 8 bases map to TRBD1. This CDR3 is built from 14 residues. Germline trimming cut 5 bases from V and 4 bases from J; bases unmatched to any gene: 6. CDR1 is MNHEY, CDR2 SMNVEV, per germline (reference sequence). For the CDR3, the DNA is TGTGCCAGCAGTCAGGACAGGGTCGGCTATGGCTACACCTTC. Translation: CASSQDRVGYGYTF.

The table lists this clone with a few counts. V gene TRBV29-1 combines with J gene TRBJ1-5; 9 positions match TRBD1. The germline gives CDR1 SQVTM, CDR2 ANQGSEA. The length of the CDR3 is 12 residues. V lost 7 bases to trimming and J lost 5 bases; unmatched junction nucleotides: 3. This CDR3 reads CSAGDRDQPQHF. The DNA of the CDR3 is TGCAGCGCTGGGGACAGGGATCAGCCCCAGCATTTT.

The V gene is TRBV4-3, the J gene TRBJ1-1; the D gene is possibly TRBD1 (6 bases). The CDR3 spans 17 residues. Germline CDR1 and CDR2: LGHNA and YSLEER. The V and J ends lost 0 bases and 1 base respectively, with 15 bases between them. The CDR3 spells CASSQDGRGRGNTEAFF. CDR3 nucleotides: TGCGCCAGCAGCCAAGATGGCAGGGGTAGAGGGAACACTGAAGCTTTCTTT.

The chain carries TRBV14 and TRBJ1-1; D is perhaps TRBD1 (5 bases). This CDR3 contains 16 residues. Germline assignment: CDR1 SGHDN and CDR2 FVKESK. The germline V and J ends were trimmed by 4 bases and 2 bases, with 17 bases remaining between them. For the CDR3, the DNA is TGTGCCAGCAGCCTACGTCCGGGGGTTTTTAACACTGAAGCTTTCTTT. Translated: CASSLRPGVFNTEAFF.

This clone came up a few times. The chain combines TRBV7-9 with TRBJ2-1, with TRBD2 matching 9 bases. Trimming at V came to 1 base and at J to 8 bases, leaving 12 bases not matched to a gene. Per germline, CDR1 SEHNR and CDR2 FQNEAQ (reference sequence). The CDR3 covers 17 residues. The CDR3 sequence is CASSLVQAGGVLDEQFF. CDR3 nucleotide sequence: TGTGCCAGCAGCTTAGTGCAGGCGGGAGGGGTTCTCGATGAGCAGTTCTTC.

This clone was picked up a small number of times. The chain is built from TRBV30 and TRBJ2-1, with D tentatively TRBD1 (6 bases). Trimming took 5 bases from V and 4 from J, leaving 9 bases between them. Germline loops: CDR1 GTSNPN, CDR2 SVGIG (reference sequence). CDR3 length: 12 residues. The CDR3 DNA is TGTGCCTGGGGAGGACAGTACAATGAGCAGTTCTTC. Amino acid sequence: CAWGGQYNEQFF.

V and J are TRBV2 and TRBJ2-7, with 8 bases matching TRBD2. Trimming took 6 bases from V and 7 from J; bases not matched to a gene: 11. The germline V gene has CDR1 SNHLY and CDR2 FYNNEI. This CDR3 region has 14 residues. The CDR3 DNA is TGTGCCAGCAGAGCCGGGACGGGCGGGGGGGAGCAGTACTTC. Protein product: CASRAGTGGGEQYF.

V is TRBV10-3 and J is TRBJ1-1; maybe TRBD1 (6 bases). V was pared by 10 bases and J by 0 bases, with 18 bases between. The CDR3 is made up of 15 amino acids. Germline loops: CDR1 ENHRY, CDR2 SYGVKD. CDR3 sequence reads: CATQIDPGVNTEAFF. As DNA, the CDR3 is TGTGCCACCCAAATAGACCCAGGGGTGAACACTGAAGCTTTCTTT.

This clone was counted between two and nine times. The V and J genes are TRBV7-2 and TRBJ1-2, with a weak D call TRBD1 (5 bases). The CDR3 runs 14 residues. CDR1 SGHTA and CDR2 FQGNSA come from the germline V gene. Trimming cost V 5 bases and J 4 bases, with 14 bases left between them. CDR3 sequence (DNA): TGTGCCAGCAGCCTTGTCCAGGGTCCCTATGGCTACACCTTC. Its protein is CASSLVQGPYGYTF.

This clone was counted a few times. The chain carries TRBV5-1 and TRBJ2-5; D is possibly TRBD1 (6 bases). Germline CDR1 reads SGHRS; CDR2 reads YFSETQ. V lost 4 bases and J lost 5, with 12 bases in between. The CDR3 length is 13 residues. Here the CDR3 reads CASSQQGVETQYF. Here the CDR3 DNA reads TGCGCCAGCAGCCAACAGGGTGTGGAGACCCAGTACTTC.

The chain couples TRBV6-6 to TRBJ2-7, with TRBD1 as a possible D gene (6 bases). Trimming left V 0 bases short and J 6 bases short, with 12 bases between. There are 14 residues in the CDR3. Germline V gene data show CDR1 as MNHNY and CDR2 as SVGAGI (reference sequence). CDR3 DNA: TGTGCCAGCAGTTACTCCCTACAGGGAAGCGAGCAGTACGTC. The encoded protein is CASSYSLQGSEQYV.

The genes are TRBV10-1 and TRBJ1-2, with D perhaps TRBD1 (6 bases). V gave up 6 bases and J gave up 8 bases, with 16 bases separating them. CDR1 and CDR2 (germline): WNHNN, SYGVQD (reference sequence). CDR3 length: 13 residues. The DNA for the CDR3 is TGCGCCAGCAGCGCCGGACAGCCGAGGGGCTACACCTTC. It translates to CASSAGQPRGYTF.

In this sample, this clone turned up a few times. The chain has TRBV5-4 and TRBJ1-5; 9 positions agree with TRBD1. CDR1 and CDR2 (germline): SGHNT, YYREEE (reference sequence). J was trimmed by 4 bases and V by 1 base; bases with no gene match: 3. The length of the CDR3 is 15 residues. The CDR3 loop is CASSLWGTGNQPQHF. The CDR3 DNA reads TGTGCCAGCAGCTTGTGGGGGACAGGGAATCAGCCCCAGCATTTT.

The V gene is TRBV11-2, the J gene TRBJ2-2; 9 nucleotides line up with TRBD2. The V gene's germline CDR1 is SGHAT and CDR2 FQNNGV. This CDR3 comprises 16 residues. The V segment lost 2 bases and the J segment 6 bases; nucleotides outside the gene matches: 7. CDR3 in DNA: TGTGCCAGCAGCTTATTAGTCAGCGGGAGGTCCGGGGAGCTGTTTTTT. Its protein product is CASSLLVSGRSGELFF.

The table lists this clone with a few counts. J is TRBJ2-5 and V is TRBV18, with a possible D match to TRBD2 (5 bases). V was shortened by 3 bases and J by 1 base, with 9 bases between the two germline ends. Looked up from germline, CDR1 is KGHSH and CDR2 is LQKENI. This CDR3 region has 14 residues. CDR3 in DNA: TGTGCCAGCTCACCCCCCGGGGTCCAAGAGACCCAGTACTTC. It yields the protein CASSPPGVQETQYF.

This clone was seen more than once but under ten times. The gene calls are TRBV6-6 and TRBJ1-4, with 7 bases identical to TRBD1. The J segment lost 8 bases and the V segment lost 4 bases, leaving 4 bases of the junction unmatched. The CDR3 has 13 residues. The germline V gene encodes CDR1 MNHNY and CDR2 SVGAGI (reference sequence). CDR3 sequence reads: CASSSGQTEKLFF. CDR3 bases: TGTGCCAGCAGTTCGGGACAGACGGAAAAACTGTTTTTT.